These 22 T cell receptor beta chains were sequenced from one sample in a study of spatial heterogeneity in lung cancer. One entry per CDR3 protein results from TCRdb running MiXCR on the 5' RACE reads. The sample holds under 1,500 distinct CDR3 sequences; 20% to 25% are singletons and the top ten take under 30%. These receptors' antigens are unknown. Time point defined: sample taken at primary tumor resection. Overall study results and limits: For expanded intratumoral alpha and beta TCRs, counts tracked tumor mutation counts.

Specimen: lung tumor tissue, collected at surgery. The receptor set was obtained from a male donor with early-stage non-small cell lung cancer.

V gene TRBV28 combines with J gene TRBJ2-5, with D possibly called TRBD1 or TRBD2 (5 bases each). Per germline, CDR1 MDHEN and CDR2 SYDVKM. This CDR3 contains 14 residues. The V gene lost 6 bases and the J gene lost 3 bases, with 14 bases spanning the gap. The CDR3 region is CASRESGTEETQYF. The CDR3 DNA follows: TGTGCCAGCAGAGAGTCCGGGACGGAAGAGACCCAGTACTTC.

The chain combines TRBV29-1 with TRBJ1-2; D remains ambiguous. V lost 3 bases to trimming and J lost 1 base, with 3 bases between them. Per the germline V gene, CDR1 is SQVTM and CDR2 is ANQGSEA. The CDR3 totals 11 residues. CDR3 sequence reads: CSVEVNYGYTF. The CDR3 DNA reads as TGCAGCGTTGAGGTTAACTATGGCTACACCTTC.

The table lists this clonotype with a few counts. The chain carries TRBV6-2 or TRBV6-3 and TRBJ2-7; 8 bases fit TRBD2. Losses at the gene ends were 0 bases for V and 0 bases for J; bases not matched to a gene: 4. This CDR3 region has 16 residues. Germline CDR1 is MNHEY and CDR2 is SVGEGT. CDR3 in amino acids: CASSYSASGSSYEQYF. The CDR3 DNA is TGTGCCAGCAGTTACTCTGCCAGCGGGAGCTCCTACGAGCAGTACTTC.

The chain employs TRBV5-1 and TRBJ2-5, with D perhaps matching TRBD1 (6 bases). The germline V and J ends were trimmed by 0 bases and 2 bases, with 11 bases remaining between them. This CDR3 contains 15 residues. In germline, CDR1 is SGHRS, CDR2 YFSETQ. The CDR3 DNA follows: TGCGCCAGCAGCTTGGATGGCAGGGGACAAGAGACCCAGTACTTC. This translates into CASSLDGRGQETQYF.

Within the sample, this clonotype is large. This sequence joins TRBV6-2 or TRBV6-3 and TRBJ1-1, with D possibly matching TRBD1 (6 bases). The CDR3 covers 14 residues. V lost 0 bases, J lost 3 bases, and 8 bases lay in between. CDR1 and CDR2 from the germline V gene are MNHEY and SVGEGT. Here the CDR3 reads CASSYSRGYTEAFF. The CDR3 nucleotides are TGTGCCAGCAGTTACTCGAGGGGGTACACTGAAGCTTTCTTT.

This clonotype has just one count. The V and J genes are TRBV19 and TRBJ1-1, with D hard to call. Germline loops: CDR1 LNHDA, CDR2 SQIVND (reference sequence). Trimming pared 7 bases from V and 1 base from J, leaving 13 bases between. The CDR3 loop spans 14 amino acids. CDR3 residues: CASTLGPGNTEAFF. CDR3 DNA: TGTGCCAGTACCCTCGGGCCTGGGAACACTGAAGCTTTCTTT.

By proportion, this clonotype is medium-sized. CDR3: CSADRAGAEAFF. In nucleotides, the CDR3 is TGCAGCGCCGACAGGGCAGGGGCTGAAGCTTTCTTT. The chain is built from TRBV29-1 and TRBJ1-1; TRBD1 aligns across 7 bases. The CDR3 is made up of 12 amino acids. Germline loops: CDR1 SQVTM, CDR2 ANQGSEA. The V segment lost 7 bases and the J segment 6 bases; nucleotides outside the gene matches: 8.

By proportion, this clonotype is large. The chain carries TRBV7-2 and TRBJ2-5; 13 nucleotides align to TRBD2. This CDR3 has 16 amino acids. The V gene's germline CDR1 is SGHTA and CDR2 FQGNSA. V was pared by 1 base and J by 7 bases, with 6 bases of the junction left unmatched. The DNA of the CDR3 is TGTGCCAGCAGCTTAGAACTAGCGGGAGGGCCAGGGACCCAGTACTTC. Protein: CASSLELAGGPGTQYF.

This clonotype was counted a few times. The chain employs TRBV3-1 and TRBJ2-5, with 11 bases identical to TRBD1. The germline V gene has CDR1 LGHDT and CDR2 YNNKEL (reference sequence). The CDR3 is 15 amino acids. V lost 4 bases to trimming and J lost 3 bases; unmatched junction nucleotides: 4. The CDR3 nucleotides are TGTGCCAGCAGCCGGACAGGGGGCGGGAAAGAGACCCAGTACTTC. Its protein product is CASSRTGGGKETQYF.

This clonotype has a single count. This chain uses TRBV5-1 with TRBJ2-1; 8 bases are shared with TRBD2. Germline loops: CDR1 SGHRS, CDR2 YFSETQ. The CDR3 sequence is 15 residues long. V shed 3 bases, J shed 8 bases, and the junction held 10 bases outside the gene matches. CDR3 DNA sequence: TGCGCCAGCAGCTCAGGCAGCGGGGGTTTGTATGAGCAGTTCTTC. Protein product: CASSSGSGGLYEQFF.

At least ten counts were recorded for this clonotype. The J gene is TRBJ2-7, the V gene TRBV23-1; weak D call: TRBD2 (6 bases). TRBV23-1 is classed as an ORF, of uncertain function. V gave up 6 bases and J gave up 7 bases, with 22 bases separating them. The CDR3 extends over 15 amino acids. For the CDR3, the DNA is TGCGCCAGCAGCCACCGACGGGAGCAGACTATAGAGCAGTACTTC. Protein product: CASSHRREQTIEQYF.

V and J are TRBV28 and TRBJ2-1; 8 positions agree with TRBD2. V dropped 6 bases and J dropped 4; count of bases not matched to a gene: 8. Germline V gives CDR1 MDHEN, CDR2 SYDVKM. The CDR3 runs to 15 residues. CDR3 residues: CASSSLLAAYNEQFF. The CDR3 region has the DNA TGTGCCAGCAGCTCCCTACTAGCGGCGTACAATGAGCAGTTCTTC.

This clonotype is judged medium-sized. The gene calls are TRBV20-1 and TRBJ2-1; 11 bases are a match to TRBD1. The germline gives CDR1 DFQATT, CDR2 SNEGSKA (reference sequence). After removal of 6 bases from V and 5 bases from J, the junction contained 9 bases not matched to a gene. This CDR3 is built from 15 residues. The CDR3: CSAQNRDRGDNEQFF. CDR3 sequence (DNA): TGCAGTGCCCAAAACCGGGACAGGGGGGACAATGAGCAGTTCTTC.

In this sample, this clonotype is medium-sized (0.01 to 0.1%). V is TRBV20-1 and J is TRBJ2-5, with TRBD2 as a possible D gene (6 bases). The CDR3 has 13 amino acids. Germline assignment: CDR1 DFQATT and CDR2 SNEGSKA (reference sequence). With 3 bases removed from V and 5 bases from J, the gap between germline ends came to 13 bases. This chain's CDR3 is CSASREVGETQYF. For the CDR3, the DNA is TGCAGTGCTAGCAGGGAGGTAGGGGAGACCCAGTACTTC.

By share, this clonotype counts as medium-sized. The genes are TRBV21-1 and TRBJ2-4; TRBD1 is the table's D call and was not checked against the DNA. TRBV21-1 is termed a pseudogene. This CDR3 has 15 amino acids. CDR3 nucleotide sequence: TGTGCCAGCAGTACCCTGGGGACAGGGATGGACATTCAGTACTTC. It is translated as CASSTLGTGMDIQYF.

A remark on this clonotype: A clone one base away is much larger, so this may be a read error. The rearrangement joins TRBV7-2 to TRBJ2-2, with 8 bases identical to TRBD1. The germline V gene has CDR1 SGHTA and CDR2 FQGNSA. CDR3 size: 15 residues. CDR3 in amino acids: CVSSTGQGNTGELFF. In DNA, the CDR3 is TGTGTCAGCAGCACAGGACAGGGGAACACCGGGGAGCTGTTTTTT.

This clonotype counts as large. The rearrangement uses TRBV15 and TRBJ1-1, with TRBD1 as a possible D gene (6 bases). Germline-derived CDR1 and CDR2 are LNHNV and YYDKDF (reference sequence). This CDR3 comprises 22 residues. Trimming left V 0 bases short and J 1 base short, with 30 bases between. CDR3 nucleotide sequence: TGTGCCACCAGCAGAGATTATTATAATTCATGGACAGACCATGTATCGAACACTGAAGCTTTCTTT. This codes for CATSRDYYNSWTDHVSNTEAFF.

In its sample, this clonotype is medium-sized. The rearrangement joins TRBV3-2 to TRBJ2-5; the D call TRBD2 from the table was never checked on the DNA. TRBV3-2 is labeled a pseudogene. The CDR3 has 20 residues. The DNA for the CDR3 is TGTGCCAGCAGCCAAGATCCCCCAAGACTAGCGGGAGAAGAGGAAGAGACCCAGTACTTC. Amino acid sequence: CASSQDPPRLAGEEEETQYF.

This clonotype is large. This chain links TRBV6-5 with TRBJ2-7, with TRBD2 identical over 8 bases. The CDR3 length is 14 residues. After removal of 4 bases from V and 2 bases from J, the junction contained 4 bases not matched to a gene. Per germline, CDR1 MNHEY and CDR2 SVGAGI. The CDR3 spells CASSLTGGAYEQYF. The CDR3 bases are TGTGCCAGCAGTTTAACGGGAGGGGCCTACGAGCAGTACTTC.

This clonotype is categorized as medium-sized (0.01 to 0.1%). The V gene is TRBV10-2, the J gene TRBJ2-3; 14 positions agree with TRBD2. CDR3 length: 15 amino acids. The junction had 3 bases not matched to a gene; V was cut back by 4 bases and J by 6 bases. Looked up from germline, CDR1 is WSHSY and CDR2 is SAAADI. The CDR3 is CASSGTSGRIDTQYF. The CDR3 DNA follows: TGCGCCAGCAGTGGGACTAGCGGGAGGATCGATACGCAGTATTTT.

There are a few counts of this clonotype. The V call is TRBV27, the J call TRBJ2-1; no firm D call. Trimming left V 4 bases short and J 10 bases short, with 14 bases between. Germline loops: CDR1 MNHEY, CDR2 SMNVEV (reference sequence). This CDR3 spans 13 amino acids. Here the CDR3 DNA reads TGTGCCAGCAGTTACCACAGTCTTGCCGAGCAGTTCTTC. This sequence encodes CASSYHSLAEQFF.

In its sample, this clonotype was seen a few times. The chain joins TRBV10-3 to TRBJ2-5; D might be TRBD1 or TRBD2, each matching 6 bases. Trimming cost V 6 bases and J 1 base, with 12 bases left between them. There are 14 residues in the CDR3. Germline CDR1 reads ENHRY; CDR2 reads SYGVKD. CDR3 loop: CAISPGGGQETQYF. The DNA for the CDR3 is TGTGCCATCAGCCCCGGGGGCGGCCAAGAGACCCAGTACTTC.